Below are 7 T cell receptor beta chains sequenced from a single sample in a study of T-cell reconstitution after alpha-beta-depleted transplantation in children. Construction of the TCRbeta library involved unique molecular identifiers. TCRdb processed the PCR reads anew with MiXCR; each CDR3 protein has one entry. The repertoire has roughly 220,000 distinct CDR3 sequences, over 9.5% of them found once; the top ten carry around 5.1%. Material: PBMCs from the stem cell graft donor, obtained from the stem cell graft. All receptors come from a human donor who donated a stem cell graft to a child with SCID.

The sample holds many counts of this clonotype. The J gene is TRBJ2-2, the V gene TRBV6-1; TRBD1 agrees at 8 bases. The CDR3 covers 14 residues. Per germline, CDR1 MNHNS and CDR2 SASEGT. With V trimmed by 6 bases and J by 5 bases, 5 bases remained unmatched. The CDR3 nucleotides read TGTGCCAGCAGCCGGACAGGGCGGACCGGGGAGCTGTTTTTT. It is translated as CASSRTGRTGELFF.

This clonotype was found many times. This chain links TRBV9 with TRBJ2-1; 9 bases map to TRBD2. The CDR3 is made up of 16 amino acids. Germline values: CDR1 SGDLS, CDR2 YYNGEE. The V segment lost 0 bases and the J segment 2 bases; nucleotides outside the gene matches: 3. The CDR3 here is CASSVALAGTYNEQFF. CDR3 sequence (DNA): TGTGCCAGCAGCGTAGCGCTAGCGGGGACCTACAATGAGCAGTTCTTC.

The sample holds many counts of this clonotype. The V gene is TRBV12-3 or TRBV12-4, the J gene TRBJ1-5; D gene ambiguous. The CDR3 spans 15 residues. V was cut by 3 bases and J by 3 bases, with 12 bases left in between. CDR3: CASSLFRAVNQPQHF. CDR3 sequence (DNA): TGTGCCAGCAGTTTGTTTCGGGCCGTCAATCAGCCCCAGCATTTT.

This clonotype has a count of ten or more. The V gene is TRBV20-1, the J gene TRBJ2-7, with 10 nucleotides matching TRBD2. Germline loops: CDR1 DFQATT, CDR2 SNEGSKA (reference sequence). The CDR3 totals 15 residues. After removal of 6 bases from V and 2 bases from J, the junction contained 10 bases not matched to a gene. CDR3 sequence (DNA): TGCAGTGCCACTGGAACTAGCGGGGCGCCCTACGAGCAGTACTTC. It specifies CSATGTSGAPYEQYF.

V usage is TRBV18 and J usage is TRBJ1-2, with 8 nucleotides matching TRBD1. This CDR3 is 16 amino acids long. V shed 5 bases, J shed 7 bases, and the junction held 15 bases outside the gene matches. Germline V gene sequence: CDR1 KGHSH, CDR2 LQKENI. CDR3 protein: CASSTGQGRVNGGYTF. In nucleotides, the CDR3 is TGTGCCAGCTCAACAGGACAGGGCCGGGTTAATGGTGGCTACACCTTC.

This sequence joins TRBV29-1 and TRBJ1-1; D remains unclear. Germline lookup yields CDR1 SQVTM and CDR2 ANQGSEA. V dropped 7 bases and J dropped 1 base, with 7 bases sitting between them. The CDR3 totals 11 residues. CDR3 DNA sequence: TGCAGCGGGGCAGGGAACACTGAAGCTTTCTTT. Protein sequence: CSGAGNTEAFF.

This clonotype was observed at least ten times. Here the CDR3 reads CSARPYRGGETQYF. The CDR3 DNA sequence: TGCAGTGCTAGGCCGTACAGGGGCGGAGAGACCCAGTACTTC. This sequence joins TRBV20-1 and TRBJ2-5; TRBD1 matches at 7 bases. This CDR3 spans 14 amino acids. With V trimmed by 3 bases and J by 4 bases, 8 bases remained unmatched. The germline CDR1 and CDR2 sequences are DFQATT and SNEGSKA (reference sequence).